The following is a T cell receptor (beta chain) sequence with its context. Its antigen remains unidentified. The source of the sample is a study of cytomegalovirus exposure and HLA in healthy donors. Study-level information: The approximately 670 first-cohort repertoires and the 100 to 150 validation repertoires shared the same platform, a later analysis reported.

The study drew the donors from its roughly 110-subject validation cohort, separate from the roughly 700-subject first cohort. The table came from immunoSEQ multiplex PCR; TCRdb's copy has only in-frame clones and leaves some out. The data hold 82,000 or so clones, with more than 85% observed a single time. Germline V gives CDR1 MDHEN, CDR2 SYDVKM. Trimming pared 2 bases from V and 5 bases from J, leaving 6 bases between. The CDR3 is 12 amino acids. Study-wide results and caveats: Per published reports, the classifier diagnosed cytomegalovirus status with high specificity and sensitivity. Rarity characterized most TCR sequences, yet some public TCRs appeared in many donors.

The sequence derives from a man aged 18 to 30 in good health and CMV-seronegative. The chain has TRBV28 and TRBJ1-2; D not resolved. Sequencing was carried out using PBMCs. CDR3 sequence: CASSLREYGYTF. Here the CDR3 DNA reads TGTGCCAGCAGTTTAAGGGAGTATGGCTACACCTTC.